Below are 6 T cell receptor beta chains sequenced from a single sample in a study of blood T cell repertoires in COVID-19. The assay was immunoSEQ multiplex PCR, and TCRdb's table has in-frame clones only and misses some. This table holds over 30,000 clones, about 88% found once. The sample consisted of peripheral blood. The receptors originated from a woman of 80 years or more with active or convalescent COVID-19.

The rearrangement joins TRBV7-8 to TRBJ1-5, with D possibly being TRBD1 (6 bases). The CDR3 contains 15 residues. The V end lost 6 bases, the J end lost 0 bases, and 12 bases lay between the germline ends. Germline V gene data show CDR1 as SGHVS and CDR2 as FQNEAQ. This chain's CDR3 is CASRSQGNSNQPQHF. The DNA for the CDR3 is TGTGCCAGCAGATCTCAGGGGAATAGCAATCAGCCCCAGCATTTT.

This sequence joins TRBV6-1 and TRBJ2-7; TRBD1 aligns across 7 bases. From germline, CDR1 is MNHNS and CDR2 SASEGT. The CDR3 loop spans 15 amino acids. V dropped 3 bases and J dropped 0; count of bases not matched to a gene: 5. As DNA, the CDR3 is TGTGCCAGCAGTGAGGGTTGGGACAGCTCCTACGAGCAGTACTTC. It translates to CASSEGWDSSYEQYF.

In DNA, the CDR3 is TGTGCCAGCAGCTCCGCTTCTCTGGCGGGGATCGAGACCCAGTACTTC. Residues: CASSSASLAGIETQYF. The chain joins TRBV11-2 to TRBJ2-5; tentatively, D is TRBD2 (6 bases). The CDR3 is 16 amino acids. The V gene's germline CDR1 is SGHAT and CDR2 FQNNGV. V was pared by 4 bases and J by 5 bases, with 20 bases between.

V gene TRBV5-4 combines with J gene TRBJ2-5, with D possibly being TRBD1 (6 bases). V lost 0 bases and J 1 base, leaving 7 bases between the germline ends. Germline loops: CDR1 SGHNT, CDR2 YYREEE (reference sequence). The CDR3 loop spans 14 amino acids. DNA of the CDR3: TGTGCCAGCAGCTTGGCAGGGGTCCAAGAGACCCAGTACTTC. Protein: CASSLAGVQETQYF.

This CDR3 is CASREASGGRETQYF. The CDR3, as DNA: TGTGCCTCAAGGGAGGCTAGCGGGGGACGAGAGACCCAGTACTTC. V and J are TRBV19 and TRBJ2-5, with 10 bases identical to TRBD2. J lost 4 bases, V lost 11 bases, and 13 bases had no gene match. Looked up from germline, CDR1 is LNHDA and CDR2 is SQIVND (reference sequence). The CDR3 sequence is 15 residues long.

This chain links TRBV30 with TRBJ2-1, with TRBD1 matching over 9 bases. V shed 0 bases, J shed 1 base, and the junction held 4 bases outside the gene matches. CDR1 is GTSNPN and CDR2 is SVGIG in the germline V gene (reference sequence). The CDR3 spans 16 residues. As DNA, the CDR3 is TGTGCCTGGAGTGTCGGGACAGGGCCTTCCTACAATGAGCAGTTCTTC. It encodes CAWSVGTGPSYNEQFF.